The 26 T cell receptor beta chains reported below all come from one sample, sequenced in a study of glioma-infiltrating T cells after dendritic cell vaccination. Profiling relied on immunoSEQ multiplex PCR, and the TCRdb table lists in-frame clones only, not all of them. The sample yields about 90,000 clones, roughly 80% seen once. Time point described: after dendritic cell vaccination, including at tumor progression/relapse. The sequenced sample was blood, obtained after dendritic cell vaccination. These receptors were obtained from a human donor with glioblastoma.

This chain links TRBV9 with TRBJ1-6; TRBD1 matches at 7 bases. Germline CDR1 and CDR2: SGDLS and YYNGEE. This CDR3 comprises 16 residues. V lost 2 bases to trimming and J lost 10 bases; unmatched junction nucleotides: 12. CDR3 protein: CASSVGGGEKRSPLHF. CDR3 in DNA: TGTGCCAGCAGCGTTGGAGGGGGCGAAAAAAGATCACCCCTCCACTTT.

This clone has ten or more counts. CDR3 loop: CASNLRENTEAFF. In DNA form, the CDR3 reads TGTGCCAGCAACCTCAGGGAGAACACTGAAGCTTTCTTT. The rearrangement joins TRBV6-5 to TRBJ1-1; TRBD1 might be the D (5 bases). Germline CDR1 reads MNHEY; CDR2 reads SVGAGI. V was pared by 7 bases and J by 1 base, with 10 bases between. CDR3 length: 13 residues.

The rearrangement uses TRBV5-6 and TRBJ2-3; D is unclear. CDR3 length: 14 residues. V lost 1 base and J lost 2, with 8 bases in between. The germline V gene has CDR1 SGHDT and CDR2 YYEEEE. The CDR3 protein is CASSLTVNTDTQYF. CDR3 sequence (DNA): TGTGCCAGCAGCTTGACGGTAAACACAGATACGCAGTATTTT.

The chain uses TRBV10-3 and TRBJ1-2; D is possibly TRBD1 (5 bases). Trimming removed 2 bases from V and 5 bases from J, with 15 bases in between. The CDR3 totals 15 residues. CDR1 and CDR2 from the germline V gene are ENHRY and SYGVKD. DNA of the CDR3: TGTGCCATCAGTGAGGATTCAGGGAGGCCGTATGGCTACACCTTC. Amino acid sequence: CAISEDSGRPYGYTF.

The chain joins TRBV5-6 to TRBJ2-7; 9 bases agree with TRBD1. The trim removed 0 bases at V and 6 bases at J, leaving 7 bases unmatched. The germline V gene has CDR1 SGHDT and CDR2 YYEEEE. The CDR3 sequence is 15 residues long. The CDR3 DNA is TGTGCCAGCAGCTTGGTTGGGACAGGGACGGGCGAGCAGTACTTC. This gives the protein CASSLVGTGTGEQYF.

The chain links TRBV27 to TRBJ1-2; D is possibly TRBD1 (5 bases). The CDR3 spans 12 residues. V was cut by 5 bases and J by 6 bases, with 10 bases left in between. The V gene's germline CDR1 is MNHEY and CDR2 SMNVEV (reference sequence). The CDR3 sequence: CASSDSTHGYTF. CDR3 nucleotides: TGTGCCAGCAGTGACAGTACCCATGGCTACACCTTC.

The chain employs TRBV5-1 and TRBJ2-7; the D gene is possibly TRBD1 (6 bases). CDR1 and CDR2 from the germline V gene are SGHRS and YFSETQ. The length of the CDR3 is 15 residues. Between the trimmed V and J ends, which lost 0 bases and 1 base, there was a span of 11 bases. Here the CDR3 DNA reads TGCGCCAGCAGCTTGGGGGACACGGGATCCTACGAGCAGTACTTC. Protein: CASSLGDTGSYEQYF.

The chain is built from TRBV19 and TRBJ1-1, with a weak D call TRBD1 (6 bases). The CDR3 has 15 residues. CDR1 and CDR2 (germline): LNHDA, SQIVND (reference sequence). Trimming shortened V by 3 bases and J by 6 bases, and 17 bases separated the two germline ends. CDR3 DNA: TGTGCCAGTAGTATGGACAGATCAAGGTGGGCTGAAGCTTTCTTT. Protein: CASSMDRSRWAEAFF.

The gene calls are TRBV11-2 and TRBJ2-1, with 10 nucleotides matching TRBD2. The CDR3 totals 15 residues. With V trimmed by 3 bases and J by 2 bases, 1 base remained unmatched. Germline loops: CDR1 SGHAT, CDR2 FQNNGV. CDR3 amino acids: CASSLSGGAYNEQFF. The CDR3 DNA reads TGTGCCAGCAGCTTGAGCGGGGGGGCCTACAATGAGCAGTTCTTC.

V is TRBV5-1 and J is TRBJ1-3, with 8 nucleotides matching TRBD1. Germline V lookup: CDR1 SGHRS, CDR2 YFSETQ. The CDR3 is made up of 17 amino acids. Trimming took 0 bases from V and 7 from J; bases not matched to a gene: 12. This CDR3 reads CASSLETGAYQGNTIYF. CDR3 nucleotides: TGCGCCAGCAGCTTGGAGACAGGGGCGTACCAGGGGAACACCATATATTTT.

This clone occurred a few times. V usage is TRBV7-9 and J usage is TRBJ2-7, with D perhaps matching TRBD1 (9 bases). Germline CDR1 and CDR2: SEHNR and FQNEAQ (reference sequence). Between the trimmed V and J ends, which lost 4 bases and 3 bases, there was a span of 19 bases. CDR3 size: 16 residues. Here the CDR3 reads CASSSGGGQGGYEQYF. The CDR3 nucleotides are TGTGCCAGCAGCTCGGGGGGGGGACAGGGCGGCTACGAGCAGTACTTC.

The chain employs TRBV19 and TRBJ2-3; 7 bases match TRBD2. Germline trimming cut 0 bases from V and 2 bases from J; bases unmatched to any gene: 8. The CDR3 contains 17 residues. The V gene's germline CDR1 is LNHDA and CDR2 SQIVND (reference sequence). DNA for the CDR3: TGTGCCAGTAGTATAGATTTCGCGGGGGTTACCACAGATACGCAGTATTTT. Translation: CASSIDFAGVTTDTQYF.

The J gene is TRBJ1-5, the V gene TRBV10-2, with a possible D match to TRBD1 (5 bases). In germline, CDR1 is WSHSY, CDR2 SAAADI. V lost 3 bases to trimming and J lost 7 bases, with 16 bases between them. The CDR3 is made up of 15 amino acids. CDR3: CASSDFIRDRQPQHF. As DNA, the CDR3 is TGCGCCAGCAGTGATTTTATCAGGGATCGACAGCCCCAGCATTTT.

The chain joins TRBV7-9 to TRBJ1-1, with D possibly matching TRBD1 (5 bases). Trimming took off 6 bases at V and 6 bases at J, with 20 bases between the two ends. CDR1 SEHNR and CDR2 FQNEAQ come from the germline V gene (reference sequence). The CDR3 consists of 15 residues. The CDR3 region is CASRLKPGSLSEAFF. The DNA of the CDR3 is TGTGCCAGCAGGCTTAAGCCAGGGTCTTTGTCTGAAGCTTTCTTT.

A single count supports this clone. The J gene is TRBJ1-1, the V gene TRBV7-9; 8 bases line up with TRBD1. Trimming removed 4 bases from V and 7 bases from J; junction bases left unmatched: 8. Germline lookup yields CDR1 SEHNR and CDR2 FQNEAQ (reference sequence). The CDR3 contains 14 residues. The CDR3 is CASSYPDRANEAFF. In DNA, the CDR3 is TGTGCCAGCAGCTACCCGGACAGGGCAAATGAAGCTTTCTTT.

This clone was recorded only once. CDR3 nucleotide sequence: TGTGCCAGCAGTACAGGGGGCAATCAGCCCCAGCATTTT. Translating it yields CASSTGGNQPQHF. The V call is TRBV2, the J call TRBJ1-5, with 7 nucleotides matching TRBD1. Germline CDR1 is SNHLY and CDR2 is FYNNEI. The CDR3 has 13 residues. The J segment lost 2 bases and the V segment lost 5 bases, leaving 0 bases of the junction unmatched.

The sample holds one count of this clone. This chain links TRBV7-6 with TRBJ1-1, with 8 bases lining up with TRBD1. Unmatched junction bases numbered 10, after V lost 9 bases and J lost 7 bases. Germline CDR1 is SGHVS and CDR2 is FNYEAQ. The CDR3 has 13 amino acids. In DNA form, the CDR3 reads TGTGCCAGTTCCCTGGACAGGGAGGGTGAAGCTTTCTTT. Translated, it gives CASSLDREGEAFF.

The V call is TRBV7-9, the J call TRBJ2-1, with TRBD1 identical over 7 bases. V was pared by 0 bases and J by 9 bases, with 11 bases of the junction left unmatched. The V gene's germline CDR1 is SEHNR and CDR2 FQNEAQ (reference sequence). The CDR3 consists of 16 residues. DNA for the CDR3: TGTGCCAGCAGCTTAGCGCAAGGGGGCGCTTGGGTTGAGCAGTTCTTC. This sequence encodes CASSLAQGGAWVEQFF.

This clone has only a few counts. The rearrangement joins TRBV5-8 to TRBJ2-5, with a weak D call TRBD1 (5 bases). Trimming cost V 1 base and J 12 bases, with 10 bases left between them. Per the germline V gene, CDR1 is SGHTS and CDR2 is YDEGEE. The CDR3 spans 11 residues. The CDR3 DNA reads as TGTGCCAGCAGCTTGAGGGGCCGAGAGTACTTC. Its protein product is CASSLRGREYF.

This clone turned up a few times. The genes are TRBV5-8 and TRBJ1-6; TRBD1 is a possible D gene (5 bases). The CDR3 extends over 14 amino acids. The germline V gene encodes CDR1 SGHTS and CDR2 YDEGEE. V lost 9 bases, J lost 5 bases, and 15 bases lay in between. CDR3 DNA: TGTGCCACCCAGGGCCCCTTGGATAATTCACCCCTCCACTTT. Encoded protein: CATQGPLDNSPLHF.

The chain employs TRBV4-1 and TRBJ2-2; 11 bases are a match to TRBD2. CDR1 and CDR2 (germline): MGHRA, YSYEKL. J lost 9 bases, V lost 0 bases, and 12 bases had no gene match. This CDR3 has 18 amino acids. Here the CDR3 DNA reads TGCGCCAGCAGCCAAGATAGGGCTAGCGGGGGGATTGTGCGGGAGCTGTTTTTT. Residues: CASSQDRASGGIVRELFF.

CDR3 sequence reads: CASTGYSGNTIYF. In nucleotides, the CDR3 is TGTGCCAGTACAGGATACTCTGGAAACACCATATATTTT. The rearrangement uses TRBV5-6 and TRBJ1-3; D possibly corresponds to TRBD1 (5 bases). Per germline, CDR1 SGHDT and CDR2 YYEEEE. V was shortened by 8 bases and J by 0 bases, with 9 bases between the two germline ends. The CDR3 runs 13 residues.

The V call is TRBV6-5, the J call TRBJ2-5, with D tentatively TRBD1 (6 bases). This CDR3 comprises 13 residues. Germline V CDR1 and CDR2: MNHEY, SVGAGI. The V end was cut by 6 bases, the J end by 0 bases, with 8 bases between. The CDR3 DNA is TGTGCCAGCAGCCGACAGGACCAAGAGACCCAGTACTTC. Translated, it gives CASSRQDQETQYF.

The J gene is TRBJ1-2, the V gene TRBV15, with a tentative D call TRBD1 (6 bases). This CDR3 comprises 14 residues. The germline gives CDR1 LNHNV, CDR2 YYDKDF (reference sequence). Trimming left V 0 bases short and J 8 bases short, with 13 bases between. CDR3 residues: CATSREGRGFGYTF. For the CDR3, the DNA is TGTGCCACCAGCAGAGAGGGCAGGGGATTCGGCTACACCTTC.

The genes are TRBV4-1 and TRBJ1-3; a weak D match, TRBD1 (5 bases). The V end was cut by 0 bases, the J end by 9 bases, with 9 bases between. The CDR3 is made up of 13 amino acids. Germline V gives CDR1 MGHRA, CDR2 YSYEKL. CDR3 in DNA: TGCGCCAGCAGCCAAGATCAGGGCTTCACCATATATTTT. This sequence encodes CASSQDQGFTIYF.

The CDR3 sequence: CASSGYGTGRYSNQPQHF. Written as DNA, the CDR3 is TGTGCCTCCTCAGGGTATGGGACAGGGCGTTATAGCAATCAGCCCCAGCATTTT. The genes are TRBV19 and TRBJ1-5; 9 positions match TRBD1. The CDR3 runs to 18 residues. Germline trimming cut 11 bases from V and 0 bases from J; bases unmatched to any gene: 17. Germline assignment: CDR1 LNHDA and CDR2 SQIVND (reference sequence).